This TCR beta chain was sequenced in a study of control samples from healthy donors and cancer patients (dated by TCRdb to about 2020). From the cysteine through the phenylalanine, the CDR3 covers 14 amino acids. Only CDR3 DNA is held: 42 bases, read in frame from base 1. CDR1 and CDR2, per the germline V gene, are KGHSH and LQKENI. The junction shows trimming of 3 bases on V and 2 bases on J, plus 11 bases between the germline ends. The library came from the immunoSEQ multiplex PCR assay. TCRdb carries this immuneACCESS record with in-frame sequences only. Its versions omit some clonotypes, under half of them owing to an unresolved V gene in the studies checked, with the rest unexplained. This sample has around 110,000 clones in its table, and approximately 93% of those were observed once. Together, the top ten hold approximately 2.5% of the sample. As to this clone: The antigen it binds to is not known. Nothing much larger sits one base from this clone, and base qualities are not available.

The sequenced material came from blood. The chain couples TRBV18 to TRBJ2-7; a tentative D call is TRBD2 (7 bases match). The TCR originated in a man under 40 in good health. The encoded CDR3 is CASSPGGLPYEQYF. The DNA reads TGTGCCAGCTCACCCGGGGGGCTTCCCTACGAGCAGTACTTC.